The source of this TCR beta chain is a study of blood T cell repertoires in COVID-19. V shed 5 bases and J 2 bases; nucleotides not matched to a gene: 10. Germline lookup yields CDR1 SGHRS and CDR2 YFSETQ. The CDR3 is 15 amino acids. Clones were sequenced by immunoSEQ multiplex PCR, and TCRdb holds only the in-frame ones, with some missing. Altogether under 450,000 clones are present, approximately 77% being singletons, with the ten largest covering around 1%. The TCR originated in a human donor with acute or convalescent COVID-19. The donor label of this sample is uncertain. Sequencing was done on a sample of peripheral blood. The rearrangement joins TRBV5-1 to TRBJ2-7; 7 nucleotides line up with TRBD2. The CDR3 nucleotides read TGCGCCAGCAGACCAGCGGGGCAGCGAGCCTACGAGCAGTACTTC. Its translation is CASRPAGQRAYEQYF.